This T cell receptor (beta chain) derives from a study of OX40 agonist ivuxolimab in advanced cancers. General study results and limits: In general, CD8+ T cells held more expanded clones than CD4+ did, on average. There were also nonresponders showing low normalized T-cell clonal expansion.

As to this clone: The target antigen is unknown.

Clones were read by immunoSEQ multiplex PCR, and TCRdb kept only the in-frame ones, dropping some. The sample records about 64,000 clones, roughly 80% being singletons. Researchers took blood at baseline, on cycle 4 day 1, and on cycle 7 day 1. This CDR3 contains 14 residues. Germline CDR1 and CDR2: MNHEY and SMNVEV (reference sequence). The V and J ends lost 3 bases and 0 bases respectively, with 7 bases between them. The sequencing here drew on CD4+ or CD8+ T cells sorted from blood, taken in a trial of the OX40 agonist ivuxolimab. The clonotype comes from an adult with an advanced solid tumor such as melanoma, head and neck, liver or kidney cancer. V usage is TRBV27 and J usage is TRBJ2-3; the D call may be TRBD1 or TRBD2 (5 bases each). The CDR3 is CASSLWGSTDTQYF. CDR3 coding DNA: TGTGCCAGCAGTTTGTGGGGGAGCACAGATACGCAGTATTTT.